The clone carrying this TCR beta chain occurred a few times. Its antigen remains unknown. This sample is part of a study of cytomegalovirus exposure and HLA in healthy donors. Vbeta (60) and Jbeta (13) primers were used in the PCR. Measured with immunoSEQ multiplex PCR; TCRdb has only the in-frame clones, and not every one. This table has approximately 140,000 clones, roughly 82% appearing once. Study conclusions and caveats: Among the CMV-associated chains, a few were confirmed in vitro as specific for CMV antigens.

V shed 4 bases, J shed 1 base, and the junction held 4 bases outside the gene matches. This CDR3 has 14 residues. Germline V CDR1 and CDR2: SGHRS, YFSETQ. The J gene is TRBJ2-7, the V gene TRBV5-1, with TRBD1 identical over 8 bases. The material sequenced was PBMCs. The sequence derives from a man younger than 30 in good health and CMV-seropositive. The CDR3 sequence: CASSGTGSSYEQYF. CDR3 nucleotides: TGCGCCAGCAGCGGGACAGGTTCTTCCTACGAGCAGTACTTC.